The clone carrying this T cell receptor (beta chain) was recorded once. Its antigen remains unidentified. Other DNA sequences in this specimen translate into the identical CDR3. Per germline, CDR1 SEHNR and CDR2 FQNEAQ (reference sequence). The CDR3 loop spans 13 amino acids. J was trimmed by 4 bases and V by 6 bases; bases with no gene match: 4. This record belongs to a study of T cells in narcolepsy. Findings and caveats of the study: No autoreactive T cell clone sequences appeared in some memory CD4+ repertoires. HCRT-specific and TRIB2-specific autoreactive clonotypes appeared among same-patient CSF and blood CD4+ clonotypes. Healthy controls reportedly lacked the autoreactive clonotypes serially found in patients' blood.

The protocol was immunoSEQ multiplex PCR, while the TCRdb copy is restricted to in-frame clones and leaves out a portion. The sample has 30,000 to 35,000 clones, around 83% seen once. The TCR originated in a human donor with narcolepsy. The chain is built from TRBV7-9 and TRBJ1-2, with 8 bases that match TRBD1. Sequencing was performed on CD45RA- memory CD4+ T cells from PBMCs. CDR3 sequence reads: CASRIQGAYGYTF. For the CDR3, the DNA is TGTGCCAGCAGAATTCAGGGGGCCTATGGCTACACCTTC.